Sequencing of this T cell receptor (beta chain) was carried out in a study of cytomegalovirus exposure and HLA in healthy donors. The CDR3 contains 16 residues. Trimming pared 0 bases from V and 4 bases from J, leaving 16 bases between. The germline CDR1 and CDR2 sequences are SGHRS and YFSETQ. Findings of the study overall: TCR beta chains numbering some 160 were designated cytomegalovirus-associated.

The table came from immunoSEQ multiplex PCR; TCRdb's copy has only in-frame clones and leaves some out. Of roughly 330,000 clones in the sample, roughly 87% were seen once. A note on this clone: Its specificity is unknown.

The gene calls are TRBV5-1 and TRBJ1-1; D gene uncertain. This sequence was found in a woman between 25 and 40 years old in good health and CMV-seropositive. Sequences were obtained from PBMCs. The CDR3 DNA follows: TGCGCCAGCAGCTTGGATCTGGCGGGCTTGACCACTGAAGCTTTCTTT. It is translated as CASSLDLAGLTTEAFF.